Reported below is one T cell receptor beta chain. The data were taken from a study of blood T cell repertoires in COVID-19. For the study at large: Both acute and convalescent COVID-19 samples were obtained from the United States, Italy and Spain. Sources were T cells, B-cell-depleted T cells, or PBMCs; the material itself was cDNA or gDNA.

Original data processing: Quantification of nucleated cells was approximated via reference gene primer amplification. Produced via immunoSEQ multiplex PCR; TCRdb's table is partial and in-frame only. V and J calls and clone size come straight from that table; D and trimming were deduced from the DNA. The sample has about 210,000 clones, 80% seen once. Germline V gene sequence: CDR1 SGDLS, CDR2 YYNGEE. Losses at the gene ends were 0 bases for V and 0 bases for J; bases not matched to a gene: 3. The CDR3 extends over 15 amino acids. This clonotype originated in a human donor in a cohort sampled during active COVID-19. Sequenced: peripheral blood. The rearrangement uses TRBV9 and TRBJ2-7; 7 bases line up with TRBD2. The CDR3, as DNA: TGTGCCAGCAGCGTAGGGGGGGGTAACTCCTACGAGCAGTACTTC. It encodes CASSVGGGNSYEQYF.